Listed below are T cell receptor beta chains from one sample, sequenced in a study of T cells in Graves' hyperthyroidism and ophthalmopathy. TCRdb re-derived calls from the multiplex PCR reads in MiXCR, one entry per CDR3 protein. The sample has about 300,000 distinct CDR3 sequences; 20% to 25% are singletons. The specimen sequenced was blood. Receptors originate from a man between 35 and 55 years old with Graves' hyperthyroidism that later progressed to Graves' ophthalmopathy. CDR3s include the opening cysteine and the closing phenylalanine or tryptophan.

v_gene,CDR3aa
TRBV28,CASSPPRTSGNTIYF
TRBV7-3,CASSLKNQETQYF
TRBV6-1,CASREDGNYGYTF
TRBV12-3/TRBV12-4,CASSLWVDTEAFF
TRBV27,CASSTTDSYHEQYF
TRBV4-2,CASSQVDQRAFTGELFF
TRBV20-1,CSARWAGIRRNTEAFF
TRBV6-5,CASNIQGMGNSPLHF
TRBV30,CAWRGQGRYEQYF
TRBV6-1,CASSEDPGETQYF
TRBV5-1,CASSTGQVMDTEAFF
TRBV12-3/TRBV12-4,CASSSHPQGVTIYF
TRBV5-1,CASSPGTQHQPQHF
TRBV20-1,CSAGRGGIIDEQYF
TRBV20-1,CSAEGRLNTEAFF
TRBV5-1,CASSFSDRDYGYTF
TRBV19,CASKDDATDYGYTF
TRBV4-2,CASSQDGEGNQPQHF
TRBV7-2,CASSDGPRQETQYF
TRBV5-1,CASSGGTGDQPQHF
TRBV5-1,CASSKRQENTEAFF
TRBV6-5,CASMGGTVGELFF
TRBV4-2,CASSQGADRGLNTEAFF
TRBV20-1,CSARSREAKLFF
TRBV5-1,CASSFSTSSYEQYF
TRBV15,CATSRESGNQPQHF
TRBV11-2,CASSRRRMDTQYF
TRBV18,CASSPTVNTEAFF
TRBV11-2,CASSLVVIREAFF
TRBV28,CASSLTGPYEQYF
TRBV28,CASRSPGGLNTEAFF
TRBV11-2,CASSFPDPANYGYTF
TRBV12-3/TRBV12-4,CASSLEATAGELFF
TRBV12-3/TRBV12-4,CASTVGQGKAFF
TRBV27,CASSPRAGGEQYF
TRBV11-1,CASSPEQSMTEAFF
TRBV20-1,CSASTGTIFHEQYF
TRBV2,CASRTTNSYEQYF
TRBV28,CASSRRDSNTEAFF